The present T cell receptor (beta chain) was sequenced within a study of OX40 agonist ivuxolimab in advanced cancers. Turning to the study itself: People in dose escalation had one of these cancers: hepatocellular carcinoma, melanoma, renal cell or head and neck cancer. Patients were about 83% male with ages roughly 20 to 80, mean 60. Previous treatment with anti-PD-1, anti-PD-L1 or anti-CTLA-4 therapy was allowed; less than 45% had received some.

Overall study results and limits: The mean number of expanded clones was higher in CD8+ T cells than in CD4+.

The CDR3 runs 12 residues. Trimming shortened V by 5 bases and J by 2 bases, and 9 bases separated the two germline ends. The germline gives CDR1 SQVTM, CDR2 ANQGSEA. Clones were read by immunoSEQ multiplex PCR, and TCRdb kept only the in-frame ones, dropping some. Here the sample spans tens of thousands of clones, around 93% being singletons. Details on this clone: Its antigen remains unidentified.

This receptor was taken from an adult with an advanced solid tumor such as melanoma, head and neck, liver or kidney cancer. The sequences come from CD4+ or CD8+ T cells sorted from blood, collected in a trial of the OX40 agonist ivuxolimab. The rearrangement joins TRBV29-1 to TRBJ1-1, with D maybe TRBD1 (6 bases). CDR3 sequence (DNA): TGCAGCGTTACAGGGCCCAACACTGAAGCTTTCTTT. It codes for CSVTGPNTEAFF.